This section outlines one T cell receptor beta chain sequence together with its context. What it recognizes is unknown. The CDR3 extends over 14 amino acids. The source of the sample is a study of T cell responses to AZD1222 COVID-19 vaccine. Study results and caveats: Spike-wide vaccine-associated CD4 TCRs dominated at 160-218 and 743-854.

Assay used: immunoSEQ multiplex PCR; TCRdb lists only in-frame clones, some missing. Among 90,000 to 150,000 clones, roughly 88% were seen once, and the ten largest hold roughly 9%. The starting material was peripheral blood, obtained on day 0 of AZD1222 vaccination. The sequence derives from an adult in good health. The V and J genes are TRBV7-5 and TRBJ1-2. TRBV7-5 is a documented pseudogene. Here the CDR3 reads CVRSLRSANYGYTF. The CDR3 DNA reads TGTGTCAGAAGCCTTCGGTCAGCTAACTATGGCTACACCTTC.